This T cell receptor beta chain was identified in a study of T cells in Graves' hyperthyroidism and ophthalmopathy. Background on the study: Peripheral blood specimens were obtained at initial diagnosis, prior to any treatment. Study findings and constraints: In blood, most of the thyroid clonotypes expanded above 0.001 were also present.

As concerns this clonotype: Its specificity is unknown.

RNA transcripts served as the template for amplifying TCR beta CDR3 regions. HTBI primers were used for first-round RT-PCR of the TCR CDR3. One entry per CDR3 protein, called by TCRdb with MiXCR from the multiplex PCR reads. The table lists 20,000 to 30,000 distinct CDR3 sequences, approximately 46% of them singletons. The CDR3 loop spans 14 amino acids. Germline loops: CDR1 LNHDA, CDR2 SQIVND (reference sequence). The V gene lost 0 bases and the J gene lost 9 bases, with 15 bases spanning the gap. This sequence joins TRBV19 and TRBJ2-7; weak D call: TRBD2 (6 bases). The clonotype comes from a woman in her thirties with Graves' hyperthyroidism. Sequenced: blood. The chain's CDR3 is CASSIDLWGSGQYF. In nucleotides, the CDR3 is TGTGCCAGTAGTATAGATCTTTGGGGTAGCGGGCAGTACTTC.